A single sample gave rise to the 29 T cell receptor beta chains below, sequenced in a study of shared T cell receptors in the human thymus. Generated by immunoSEQ multiplex PCR, the TCRdb table keeps only in-frame clones and is missing some. The table has roughly 660,000 clones, around 87% seen once. This same sample was also part of a study on human thymus T cells.

Sequenced input: thymocytes. The origin of the receptors is a boy in the first two years of life with a congenital heart defect.

The rearrangement uses TRBV5-4 and TRBJ2-3, with D possibly matching TRBD2 (6 bases). The length of the CDR3 is 16 residues. The germline gives CDR1 SGHNT, CDR2 YYREEE (reference sequence). V was trimmed by 1 base and J by 2 bases, leaving 14 bases between them. The CDR3 loop is CASSLMGEVSTDTQYF. The CDR3 DNA reads TGTGCCAGCAGCTTGATGGGGGAGGTGTCCACAGATACGCAGTATTTT.

The rearrangement links TRBV7-6 to TRBJ2-1; 11 bases line up with TRBD2. The CDR3 spans 20 residues. The V gene end was trimmed by 4 bases and the J gene end by 1 base; junction bases not matched to a gene: 15. Germline loops: CDR1 SGHVS, CDR2 FNYEAQ. As DNA, the CDR3 is TGTGCCAGCAGCTGGTTTCGGGGGACTAGCGGCCCCGGATCCTACAATGAGCAGTTCTTC. As protein: CASSWFRGTSGPGSYNEQFF.

The rearrangement links TRBV29-1 to TRBJ1-1; 8 positions match TRBD1. Germline V gives CDR1 SQVTM, CDR2 ANQGSEA. The CDR3 is 12 residues long. With V trimmed by 7 bases and J by 3 bases, 4 bases remained unmatched. DNA for the CDR3: TGCAGCGCCGAGGACAGGGACACTGAAGCTTTCTTT. Translating gives CSAEDRDTEAFF.

This chain uses TRBV5-6 with TRBJ2-2; 8 nucleotides line up with TRBD2. CDR3 length equals 18 residues. The trim removed 3 bases at V and 6 bases at J, leaving 16 bases unmatched. CDR1 SGHDT and CDR2 YYEEEE come from the germline V gene. The CDR3 spells CASSSRLEQRECPGELFF. CDR3 sequence (DNA): TGTGCCAGCAGCTCACGACTAGAACAGCGGGAGTGTCCCGGGGAGCTGTTTTTT.

This clone appeared a single time. The chain uses TRBV5-1 and TRBJ2-3; the match to TRBD1 covers 8 bases. Germline V gene sequence: CDR1 SGHRS, CDR2 YFSETQ. This CDR3 contains 16 residues. V was clipped by 3 bases and J by 5 bases; unmatched bases: 11. CDR3 nucleotides: TGCGCCAGCAGCTCCCAGGACAGGGCTAAAAGAGATACGCAGTATTTT. This gives the protein CASSSQDRAKRDTQYF.

This sequence joins TRBV4-2 and TRBJ2-3; perhaps TRBD2 as D (6 bases). The V and J ends lost 0 bases and 6 bases respectively, with 10 bases between them. This CDR3 contains 14 residues. Looked up from germline, CDR1 is LGHNA and CDR2 is YNFKEQ. As DNA, the CDR3 is TGTGCCAGCAGCCAAGAACAGGAGGGGGATACGCAGTATTTT. Its protein product is CASSQEQEGDTQYF.

This chain links TRBV5-6 with TRBJ2-5, with a possible D match to TRBD2 (7 bases). The germline V gene has CDR1 SGHDT and CDR2 YYEEEE. The CDR3 sequence is 17 residues long. Trimming stripped 5 bases from V and 1 base from J, with 21 bases between. CDR3 sequence: CASRSTVGGQGQETQYF. The DNA of the CDR3 is TGTGCCAGCAGGTCAACCGTGGGGGGGCAGGGCCAAGAGACCCAGTACTTC. Full variable domain (remainder filled in from reference TRBV5-6 and TRBJ2-5): DAGVTQSPTHLIKTRGQQVTLRCSPKSGHDTVSWYQQALGQGPQFIFQYYEEEERQRGNFPDRFSGHQFPNYSSELNVNALLLGDSALYLCASRSTVGGQGQETQYFGPGTRLLVL.

This clone was seen only once. The rearrangement joins TRBV11-2 to TRBJ2-1, with TRBD2 matching over 14 bases. The CDR3 runs 16 residues. The ends lost 4 bases at V and 6 bases at J; junction bases unmatched: 5. CDR1 is SGHAT, CDR2 FQNNGV, per germline. The CDR3 DNA follows: TGTGCCAGCAGCTCTAAGGGACTAGCGGGAGTCAATGAGCAGTTCTTC. This codes for CASSSKGLAGVNEQFF. Using reference TRBV11-2 and TRBJ2-1 for the parts outside the CDR3, the full variable domain is EAGVAQSPRYKIIEKRQSVAFWCNPISGHATLYWYQQILGQGPKLLIQFQNNGVVDDSQLPKDRFSAERLKGVDSTLKIQPAKLEDSAVYLCASSSKGLAGVNEQFFGPGTRLTVL.

The chain recombines TRBV7-9 with TRBJ2-1; 10 bases match TRBD2. The CDR3 runs 16 residues. Germline CDR1 is SEHNR and CDR2 is FQNEAQ (reference sequence). With 5 bases clipped from V and 3 bases from J, the junction kept 7 bases outside the gene matches. As DNA, the CDR3 is TGTGCCAGCAGCCTTCAAAGACTAGCGGGCTACAATGAGCAGTTCTTC. Protein product: CASSLQRLAGYNEQFF.

The chain joins TRBV5-8 to TRBJ2-5; 7 bases align to TRBD2. After removal of 6 bases from V and 4 bases from J, the junction contained 6 bases not matched to a gene. Germline V gene sequence: CDR1 SGHTS, CDR2 YDEGEE. This CDR3 spans 13 amino acids. The CDR3 spells CASNKGLVETQYF. The CDR3 coding sequence is TGTGCCAGCAATAAAGGACTAGTAGAGACCCAGTACTTC.

This chain uses TRBV19 with TRBJ1-5; D is uncertain. Germline V CDR1 and CDR2: LNHDA, SQIVND (reference sequence). V gave up 4 bases and J gave up 15 bases, with 13 bases separating them. The CDR3 totals 11 residues. In nucleotides, the CDR3 is TGTGCCAGTAGTACTGACGCCGGGAGGCATTTT. It yields the protein CASSTDAGRHF. Full variable domain (missing parts from reference TRBV19 and TRBJ1-5): DGGITQSPKYLFRKEGQNVTLSCEQNLNHDAMYWYRQDPGQGLRLIYYSQIVNDFQKGDIAEGYSVSREKKESFPLTVTSAQKNPTAFYLCASSTDAGRHFGDGTRLSIL.

This chain joins TRBV7-2 and TRBJ2-3; D may be TRBD2 (5 bases). CDR1 and CDR2 from the germline V gene are SGHTA and FQGNSA. The CDR3 is 13 amino acids. The germline V and J ends were trimmed by 1 base and 4 bases, with 6 bases remaining between them. DNA of the CDR3: TGTGCCAGCAGCTTAGAGGAGGCAGATACGCAGTATTTT. Protein product: CASSLEEADTQYF.

V gene TRBV4-3 combines with J gene TRBJ1-5, with D uncertain. This CDR3 spans 15 amino acids. Trimming left V 4 bases short and J 6 bases short, with 16 bases between. CDR1 and CDR2 from the germline V gene are LGHNA and YSLEER. In nucleotides, the CDR3 is TGCGCCAGCAGCCCCGTCCGCGGGATTGGTCAGCCCCAGCATTTT. This encodes CASSPVRGIGQPQHF.

The chain employs TRBV5-5 and TRBJ2-7; D perhaps matches TRBD2 (6 bases). Germline loops: CDR1 SGHKS, CDR2 YYEKEE (reference sequence). V lost 2 bases and J lost 2, with 23 bases in between. The CDR3 consists of 18 residues. As DNA, the CDR3 is TGTGCCAGCAGCTTTTCGTGGGCTAGCGAGGGCCTCCCCTACGAGCAGTACTTC. The encoded protein is CASSFSWASEGLPYEQYF.

This rearrangement joins TRBV6-5 to TRBJ1-4, with a tentative D call TRBD1 (5 bases). The germline CDR1 and CDR2 sequences are MNHEY and SVGAGI. The V end was cut by 6 bases, the J end by 8 bases, with 16 bases between. The CDR3 loop spans 14 amino acids. CDR3 region: CASRPGEGREKLFF. The CDR3 coding sequence is TGTGCCAGCAGACCGGGGGAAGGTCGCGAAAAACTGTTTTTT.

V is TRBV29-1 and J is TRBJ2-1, with D unresolved. The CDR3 is made up of 14 amino acids. Trimming removed 3 bases from V and 2 bases from J, with 11 bases in between. In germline, CDR1 is SQVTM, CDR2 ANQGSEA. The CDR3, as DNA: TGCAGCGTTGATCAAAACATAACCTACAATGAGCAGTTCTTC. It yields the protein CSVDQNITYNEQFF.

The V and J genes are TRBV5-1 and TRBJ2-1; 11 bases match TRBD2. V trimming: 4 bases; J trimming: 9 bases; junction bases outside the gene matches: 0. Germline V gene sequence: CDR1 SGHRS, CDR2 YFSETQ. This CDR3 has 12 amino acids. CDR3 nucleotide sequence: TGCGCCAGCAGCGGGACTAGCGGTGAGCAGTTCTTC. Translated, it gives CASSGTSGEQFF.

The V gene is TRBV7-3, the J gene TRBJ2-3, with 7 positions matching TRBD2. The CDR3 length is 15 residues. Looked up from germline, CDR1 is SGHTA and CDR2 is FQGTGA. V shed 2 bases and J 6 bases; nucleotides not matched to a gene: 8. The CDR3 DNA sequence: TGTGCCAGCAGCTTACATGGCGGGAGCGGCGATACGCAGTATTTT. As protein: CASSLHGGSGDTQYF.

This clone was detected a few times. The chain recombines TRBV5-4 with TRBJ2-3; 11 bases fit TRBD2. The CDR3 totals 15 residues. The trim removed 4 bases at V and 0 bases at J, leaving 1 base unmatched. Looked up from germline, CDR1 is SGHNT and CDR2 is YYREEE (reference sequence). For the CDR3, the DNA is TGTGCCAGCAGCCGGACTAGCGGGAGCACAGATACGCAGTATTTT. Encoded protein: CASSRTSGSTDTQYF.

V gene TRBV27 combines with J gene TRBJ2-7; TRBD1 matches 11 bases. In germline, CDR1 is MNHEY, CDR2 SMNVEV (reference sequence). The CDR3 is 14 residues long. Trimming removed 8 bases from V and 6 bases from J; junction bases left unmatched: 9. For the CDR3, the DNA is TGTGCCAGCCATGGACAGGGGGCCAGGGGCGAGCAGTACTTC. Translation gives CASHGQGARGEQYF.

The chain has TRBV7-2 and TRBJ2-7, with 9 bases fitting TRBD1. After removal of 4 bases from V and 2 bases from J, the junction contained 12 bases not matched to a gene. Germline V CDR1 and CDR2: SGHTA, FQGNSA. The CDR3 is 17 residues long. CDR3 protein: CASSSPTGGDPTYEQYF. Written as DNA, the CDR3 is TGTGCCAGCAGCTCACCGACAGGGGGGGACCCTACCTACGAGCAGTACTTC.

The chain recombines TRBV19 with TRBJ1-2; 7 nucleotides match TRBD1. The V gene's germline CDR1 is LNHDA and CDR2 SQIVND (reference sequence). The CDR3 covers 13 residues. Trimming cost V 3 bases and J 8 bases; bases outside gene matches: 6. CDR3 bases: TGTGCCAGTAGTATCCGGACAGGCCCCGGCTACACCTTC. Translation: CASSIRTGPGYTF. Combining the CDR3 with reference TRBV19 and TRBJ1-2 gives the whole variable domain DGGITQSPKYLFRKEGQNVTLSCEQNLNHDAMYWYRQDPGQGLRLIYYSQIVNDFQKGDIAEGYSVSREKKESFPLTVTSAQKNPTAFYLCASSIRTGPGYTFGSGTRLTVV.

The rearrangement links TRBV6-1 to TRBJ1-2; TRBD1 is a possible D gene (5 bases). Germline V gene lookup returns CDR1 MNHNS and CDR2 SASEGT. The CDR3 runs 13 residues. V dropped 5 bases and J dropped 5 bases, with 12 bases sitting between them. The CDR3 loop reads CASSPGTTYGYTF. CDR3 coding DNA: TGTGCCAGCAGTCCAGGGACTACGTATGGCTACACCTTC.

This clone was seen only a few times. V usage is TRBV5-6 and J usage is TRBJ1-2; D perhaps matches TRBD1 (6 bases). Trimming took off 3 bases at V and 0 bases at J, with 15 bases between the two ends. This CDR3 spans 16 amino acids. From germline, CDR1 is SGHDT and CDR2 YYEEEE. The CDR3 protein is CASSSTGLKANYGYTF. CDR3 in DNA: TGTGCCAGCAGCTCGACAGGCCTGAAAGCTAACTATGGCTACACCTTC. Filled out from reference TRBV5-6 and TRBJ1-2, the complete variable domain reads DAGVTQSPTHLIKTRGQQVTLRCSPKSGHDTVSWYQQALGQGPQFIFQYYEEEERQRGNFPDRFSGHQFPNYSSELNVNALLLGDSALYLCASSSTGLKANYGYTFGSGTRLTVV.

This clone was observed a single time. The rearrangement joins TRBV4-2 to TRBJ2-7; perhaps TRBD2 as D (6 bases). Per the germline V gene, CDR1 is LGHNA and CDR2 is YNFKEQ. The CDR3 runs 15 residues. Trimming took off 0 bases at V and 2 bases at J, with 11 bases between the two ends. CDR3 in DNA: TGTGCCAGCAGCCAAGACCAGGGACTGGCCTACGAGCAGTACTTC. It is translated as CASSQDQGLAYEQYF.

This rearrangement joins TRBV7-9 to TRBJ2-5; D perhaps matches TRBD2 (5 bases). Germline CDR1 reads SEHNR; CDR2 reads FQNEAQ (reference sequence). This CDR3 has 13 amino acids. V gave up 8 bases and J gave up 5 bases, with 15 bases separating them. Written as DNA, the CDR3 is TGTGCCAGCTTAGAGGGTACGGGGGAGACCCAGTACTTC. This codes for CASLEGTGETQYF.

This chain links TRBV2 with TRBJ2-1, with 14 bases matching TRBD2. Germline trimming cut 3 bases from V and 7 bases from J; bases unmatched to any gene: 5. CDR3 length: 16 residues. The V gene's germline CDR1 is SNHLY and CDR2 FYNNEI. CDR3 sequence reads: CASSDPGTSGSNEQFF. The CDR3 region has the DNA TGTGCCAGCAGTGACCCCGGGACTAGCGGGAGTAATGAGCAGTTCTTC.

The chain links TRBV20-1 to TRBJ1-5; no definite D call. The ends were cut back, 1 base at V and 11 bases at J, with 9 bases in the middle. Germline CDR1 DFQATT, CDR2 SNEGSKA (reference sequence). The CDR3 is 11 amino acids. The CDR3 reads CSARGASAQHF. CDR3 bases: TGCAGTGCTAGAGGCGCTAGCGCCCAGCATTTT.

V gene TRBV10-3 combines with J gene TRBJ2-3; tentatively, D is TRBD1 (7 bases). The CDR3 contains 15 residues. V was cut by 3 bases and J by 3 bases, with 13 bases left in between. Germline V gene data show CDR1 as ENHRY and CDR2 as SYGVKD. This CDR3 reads CAISDIAGGTDTQYF. CDR3 DNA sequence: TGTGCCATCAGTGATATTGCAGGGGGGACAGATACGCAGTATTTT.